The 2 T cell receptor beta chains listed next were all sequenced from one sample in a study of response to subunit inactivated influenza vaccine. TCRdb reprocessed the RT-PCR reads via MiXCR and lists one record per CDR3 protein. The table lists some 300,000 distinct CDR3 sequences, 22% of them singletons. Here the sequenced sample was PBMCs from blood, taken about 20 months after vaccination. All receptors come from a man aged 45-69 years who received an inactivated influenza vaccine.

The chain links TRBV27 to TRBJ1-3; D ambiguous. The CDR3 has 13 amino acids. V was pared by 3 bases and J by 4 bases, with 7 bases between. Germline-derived CDR1 and CDR2 are MNHEY and SMNVEV (reference sequence). DNA of the CDR3: TGTGCCAGCAGTTTTTCGGGGGGAAACACCATATATTTT. Protein sequence: CASSFSGGNTIYF.

Many counts were recorded for this clonotype. The chain joins TRBV20-1 to TRBJ1-2; D perhaps matches TRBD1 (5 bases). Germline CDR1 reads DFQATT; CDR2 reads SNEGSKA (reference sequence). This CDR3 has 18 residues. Trimming removed 4 bases at V and 0 bases at J, with 24 bases between. The CDR3, as DNA: TGCAGTGCTATCGCCGGGGCCCAGACTCCCTTAGCTAACTATGGCTACACCTTC. It translates to CSAIAGAQTPLANYGYTF.